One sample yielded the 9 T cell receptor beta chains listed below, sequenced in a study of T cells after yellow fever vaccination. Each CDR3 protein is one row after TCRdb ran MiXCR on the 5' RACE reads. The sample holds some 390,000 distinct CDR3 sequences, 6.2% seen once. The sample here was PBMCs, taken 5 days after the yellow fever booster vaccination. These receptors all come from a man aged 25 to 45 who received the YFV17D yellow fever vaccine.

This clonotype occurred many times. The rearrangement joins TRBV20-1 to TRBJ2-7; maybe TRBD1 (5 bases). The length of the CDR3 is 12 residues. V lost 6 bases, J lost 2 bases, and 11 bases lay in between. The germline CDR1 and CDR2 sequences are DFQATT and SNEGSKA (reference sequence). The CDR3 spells CSAPRTPYEQYF. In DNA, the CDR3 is TGCAGTGCCCCGAGGACACCCTACGAGCAGTACTTC.

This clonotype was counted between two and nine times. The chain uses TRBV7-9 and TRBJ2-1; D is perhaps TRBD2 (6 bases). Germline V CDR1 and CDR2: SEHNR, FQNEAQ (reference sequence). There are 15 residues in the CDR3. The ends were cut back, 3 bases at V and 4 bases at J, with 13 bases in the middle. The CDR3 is CASSFRGDGYNEQFF. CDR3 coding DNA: TGTGCCAGCAGCTTCCGCGGGGACGGATACAATGAGCAGTTCTTC.

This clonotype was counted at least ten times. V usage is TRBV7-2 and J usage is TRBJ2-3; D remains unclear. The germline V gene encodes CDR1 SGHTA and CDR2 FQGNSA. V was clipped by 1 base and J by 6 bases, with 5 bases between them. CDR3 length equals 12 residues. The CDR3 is CASSLVRDTQYF. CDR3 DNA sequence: TGTGCCAGCAGCTTAGTCCGGGATACGCAGTATTTT.

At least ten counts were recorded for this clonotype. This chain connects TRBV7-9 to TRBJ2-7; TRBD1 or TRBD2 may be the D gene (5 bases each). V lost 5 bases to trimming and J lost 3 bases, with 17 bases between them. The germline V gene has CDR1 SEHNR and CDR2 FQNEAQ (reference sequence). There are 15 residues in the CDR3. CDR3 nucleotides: TGTGCCAGCAGCCCGTTTGGGACGGAGGTCTACGAGCAGTACTTC. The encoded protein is CASSPFGTEVYEQYF.

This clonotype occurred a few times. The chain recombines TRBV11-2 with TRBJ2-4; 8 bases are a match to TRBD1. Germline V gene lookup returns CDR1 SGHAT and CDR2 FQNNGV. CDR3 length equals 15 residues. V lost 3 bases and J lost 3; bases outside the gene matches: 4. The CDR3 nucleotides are TGTGCCAGCAGCTTGAGTGGGACAGGCAAAAACATTCAGTACTTC. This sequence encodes CASSLSGTGKNIQYF.

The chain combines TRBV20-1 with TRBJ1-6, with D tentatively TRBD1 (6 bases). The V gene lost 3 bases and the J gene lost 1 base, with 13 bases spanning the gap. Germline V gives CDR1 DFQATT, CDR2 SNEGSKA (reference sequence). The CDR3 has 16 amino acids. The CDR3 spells CSASQDSFSYNSPLHF. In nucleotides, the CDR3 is TGCAGTGCTAGCCAGGACAGCTTTTCCTATAATTCACCCCTCCACTTT.

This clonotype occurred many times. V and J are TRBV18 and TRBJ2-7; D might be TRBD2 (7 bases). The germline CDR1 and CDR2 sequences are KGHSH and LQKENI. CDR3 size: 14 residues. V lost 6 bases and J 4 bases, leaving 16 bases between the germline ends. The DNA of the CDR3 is TGTGCCAGCTCCCCAGGCGGGGGCGGGTACGAGCAGTACTTC. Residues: CASSPGGGGYEQYF.

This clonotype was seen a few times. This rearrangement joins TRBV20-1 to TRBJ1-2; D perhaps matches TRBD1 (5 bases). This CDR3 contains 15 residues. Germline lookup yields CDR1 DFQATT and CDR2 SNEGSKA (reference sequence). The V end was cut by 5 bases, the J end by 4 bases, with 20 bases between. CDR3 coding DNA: TGCAGTGCTGCCCCCGGGGTCTTTAGGGGCTATGGCTACACCTTC. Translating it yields CSAAPGVFRGYGYTF.

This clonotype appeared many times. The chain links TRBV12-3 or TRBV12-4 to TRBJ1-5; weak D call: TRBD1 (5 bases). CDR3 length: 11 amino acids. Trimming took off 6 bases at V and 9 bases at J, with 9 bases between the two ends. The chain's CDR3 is CASSTTGPQHF. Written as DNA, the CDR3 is TGTGCCAGCAGCACCACAGGGCCCCAGCATTTT.